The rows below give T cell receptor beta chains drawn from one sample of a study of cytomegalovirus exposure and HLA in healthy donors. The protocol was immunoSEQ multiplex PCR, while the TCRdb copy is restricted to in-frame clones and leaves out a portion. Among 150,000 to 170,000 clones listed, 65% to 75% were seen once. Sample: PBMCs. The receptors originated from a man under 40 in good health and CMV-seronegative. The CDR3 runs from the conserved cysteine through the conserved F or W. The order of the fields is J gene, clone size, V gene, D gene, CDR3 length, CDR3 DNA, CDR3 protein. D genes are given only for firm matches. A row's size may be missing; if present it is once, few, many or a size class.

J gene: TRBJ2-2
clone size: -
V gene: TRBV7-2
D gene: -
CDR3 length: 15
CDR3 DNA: TGTGCCAGCAGGCGGGGACAGACGAACACCGGGGAGCTGTTTTTT
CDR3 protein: CASRRGQTNTGELFF

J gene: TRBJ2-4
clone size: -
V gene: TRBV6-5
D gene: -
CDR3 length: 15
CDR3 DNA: TGTGCCAGCAGTCAGGACAGCTTAGCCAAAAACATTCAGTACTTC
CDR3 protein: CASSQDSLAKNIQYF

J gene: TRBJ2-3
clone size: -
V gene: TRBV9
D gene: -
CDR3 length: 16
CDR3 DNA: TGTGCCAGCAGCGTAGATCCCGGCGGGGGCACAGATACGCAGTATTTT
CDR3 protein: CASSVDPGGGTDTQYF

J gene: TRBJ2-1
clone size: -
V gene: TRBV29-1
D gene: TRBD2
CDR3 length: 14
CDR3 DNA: TGCAGCGTTGAATGGGGACTAGTACGCGCTGAGCAGTTCTTC
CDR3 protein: CSVEWGLVRAEQFF

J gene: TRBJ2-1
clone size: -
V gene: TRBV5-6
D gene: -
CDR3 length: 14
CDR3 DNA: TGTGCCAGCATGCTTTCTCGGACTTACAATGAGCAGTTCTTC
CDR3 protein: CASMLSRTYNEQFF

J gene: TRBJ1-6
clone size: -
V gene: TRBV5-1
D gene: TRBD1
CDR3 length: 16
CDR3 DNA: TGCGCCAGCAGCTTGGATAGCGGGACAGATAATTCACCCCTCCACTTT
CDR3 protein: CASSLDSGTDNSPLHF

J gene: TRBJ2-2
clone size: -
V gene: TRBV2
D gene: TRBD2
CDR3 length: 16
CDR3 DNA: TGTGCCAGCAGTGAAGCTAGCGGGGGGGGAACCGGGGAGCTGTTTTTT
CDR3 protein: CASSEASGGGTGELFF

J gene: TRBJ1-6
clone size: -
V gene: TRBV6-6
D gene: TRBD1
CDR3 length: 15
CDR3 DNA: TGTGCCAGCAGTCGACAGGGGGCTGGTAATTCACCCCTCCACTTT
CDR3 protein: CASSRQGAGNSPLHF

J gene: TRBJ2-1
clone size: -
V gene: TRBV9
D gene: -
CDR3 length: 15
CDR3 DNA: TGTGCCAGCAGCGCCGGGGATAGCTCCTACAATGAGCAGTTCTTC
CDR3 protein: CASSAGDSSYNEQFF

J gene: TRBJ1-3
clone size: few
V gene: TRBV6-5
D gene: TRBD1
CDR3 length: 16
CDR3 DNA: TGTGCCAGCAGTTACAGCGCAGGGGGCTCTGGAAACACCATATATTTT
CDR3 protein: CASSYSAGGSGNTIYF

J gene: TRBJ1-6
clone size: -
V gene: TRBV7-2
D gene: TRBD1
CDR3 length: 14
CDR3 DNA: TGTGCCAGCAGCCCGGGACAGGGCAATTCACCCCTCCACTTT
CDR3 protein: CASSPGQGNSPLHF